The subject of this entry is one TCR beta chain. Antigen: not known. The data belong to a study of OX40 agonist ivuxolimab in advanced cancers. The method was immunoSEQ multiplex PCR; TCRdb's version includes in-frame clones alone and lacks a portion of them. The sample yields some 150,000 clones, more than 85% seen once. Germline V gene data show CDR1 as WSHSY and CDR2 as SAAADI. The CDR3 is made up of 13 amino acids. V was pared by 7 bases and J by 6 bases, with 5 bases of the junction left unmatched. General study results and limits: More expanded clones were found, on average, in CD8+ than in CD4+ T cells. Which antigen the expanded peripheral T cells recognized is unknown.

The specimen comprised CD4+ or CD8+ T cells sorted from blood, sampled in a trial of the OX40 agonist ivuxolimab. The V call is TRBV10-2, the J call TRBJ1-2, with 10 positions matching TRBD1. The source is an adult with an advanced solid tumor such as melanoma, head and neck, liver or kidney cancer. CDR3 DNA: TGCGCCAGCAAGACAGGGGGCAGTGATGGCTACACCTTC. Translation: CASKTGGSDGYTF.